This T cell receptor (beta chain) was documented in a study of regulatory T cells in long-lasting Graves disease. Combining iRepertoire HTBI primers with Arm-PCR of CDR3 regions, the authors built TCR beta libraries. TCRdb re-analysed the multiplex PCR reads in MiXCR, keeping a single row per CDR3 protein. The sample yields a few hundred thousand distinct CDR3 sequences, over 15% seen once. The sample's time point: newly diagnosed GD, antithyroid drugs for less than 3 months. Construction of the TCR library relied on RNA isolated from PBMCs. This clonotype was observed at least ten times. These same records also appear under a second study, on T cells in Graves' hyperthyroidism and ophthalmopathy.

This TCR derives from a man in his forties or fifties with Graves disease. The source material was peripheral blood mononuclear cells (PBMCs), sampled at new diagnosis, from a patient treated with antithyroid drugs.

CDR3 coding DNA: TGTGCCATCCGGCCGGGACAGCCGAATTCACCCCTCCACTTT. Translated: CAIRPGQPNSPLHF. The gene calls are TRBV10-3 and TRBJ1-6; TRBD1 agrees at 7 bases. The CDR3 contains 14 residues. Germline V gene lookup returns CDR1 ENHRY and CDR2 SYGVKD. J was trimmed by 7 bases and V by 8 bases; bases with no gene match: 8.